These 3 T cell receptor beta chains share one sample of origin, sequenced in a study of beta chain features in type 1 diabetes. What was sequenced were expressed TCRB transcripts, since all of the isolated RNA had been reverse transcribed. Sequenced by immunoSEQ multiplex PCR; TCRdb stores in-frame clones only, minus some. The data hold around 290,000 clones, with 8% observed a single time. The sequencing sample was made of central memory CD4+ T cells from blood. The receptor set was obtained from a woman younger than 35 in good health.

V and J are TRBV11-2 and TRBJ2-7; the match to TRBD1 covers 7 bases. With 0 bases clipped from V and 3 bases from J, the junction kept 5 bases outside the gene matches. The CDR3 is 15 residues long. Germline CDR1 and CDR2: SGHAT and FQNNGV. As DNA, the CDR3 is TGTGCCAGCAGCTTAGAGGGCAGGGGGAACTACGAGCAGTACTTC. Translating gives CASSLEGRGNYEQYF.

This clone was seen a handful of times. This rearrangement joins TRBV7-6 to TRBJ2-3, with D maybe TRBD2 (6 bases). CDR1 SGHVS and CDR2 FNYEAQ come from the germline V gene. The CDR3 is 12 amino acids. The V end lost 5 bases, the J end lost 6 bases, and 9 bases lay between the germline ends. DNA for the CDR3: TGTGCCAGCAGCCCCAGCGGGGATACGCAGTATTTT. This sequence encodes CASSPSGDTQYF.

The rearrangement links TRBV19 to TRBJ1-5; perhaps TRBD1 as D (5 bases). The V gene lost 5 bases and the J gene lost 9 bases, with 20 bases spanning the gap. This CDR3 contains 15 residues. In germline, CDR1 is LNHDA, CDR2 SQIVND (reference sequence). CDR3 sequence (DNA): TGTGCCAGTAGTGACCTTGGGACGGGGGATCGGCCCCAGCATTTT. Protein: CASSDLGTGDRPQHF.